The rows below give T cell receptor beta chains drawn from one sample of a study of identical twins. TCRdb fed the 5' RACE reads into MiXCR, producing one record per CDR3 protein. There are around 1.7 million distinct CDR3 sequences in the sample; around a third occur only once, and around 0.25% lies in the top ten. The material sequenced was cord blood. The source is a newborn girl in good health. The CDR3 runs from the conserved cysteine through the conserved F or W. The order of the fields is V gene, clone size, D gene, J gene, CDR3 DNA, CDR3 protein. A D gene is named only where the DNA matches it firmly. Expanded clones are given a class, and other clones once, few, many or no size at all.

TRBV20-1	.	.	TRBJ2-3	TGCAGTGCTAGGGAAGTGAATACGCAGTATTTT	CSAREVNTQYF
TRBV5-1	.	TRBD1	TRBJ1-1	TGCGCCAGCAGCCTCCGGGACAGGGACACTGAAGCTTTCTTT	CASSLRDRDTEAFF
TRBV4-2	.	TRBD2	TRBJ2-7	TGTGCCAGCAGCCAAGAAGCACTAGCGTACGAGCAGTACTTC	CASSQEALAYEQYF
TRBV5-1	few	TRBD1	TRBJ1-5	TGCGCCAGCAGCTTTACGGGACAGGGCAATCAGCCCCAGCATTTT	CASSFTGQGNQPQHF
TRBV29-1	many	TRBD2	TRBJ2-3	TGCAGCGTGGGGACTAGCGGGAGACCAGATACGCAGTATTTT	CSVGTSGRPDTQYF
TRBV6-1	few	TRBD1	TRBJ1-2	TGTGCCAGCAGTGTTACAGGGGGTGAAGGCTACACCTTC	CASSVTGGEGYTF
TRBV10-3	.	.	TRBJ2-3	TGTGCCATCAGGAAGAGCACAGATACGCAGTATTTT	CAIRKSTDTQYF
TRBV5-1	.	TRBD2	TRBJ2-3	TGCGCCAGCAGCTTGGTTTTCGTTCGGACTAGCGGGGCCCCGGGGGATACGCAGTATTTT	CASSLVFVRTSGAPGDTQYF
TRBV20-1	.	.	TRBJ2-2	TGCAGTGCTAGAGAGTCTCCTACACTGGGCACCGGGGAGCTGTTTTTT	CSARESPTLGTGELFF
TRBV12-3/TRBV12-4	few	TRBD2	TRBJ2-3	TGTGCCAGCAGTTTTGGGCTAGCGGGAGGGGGAGATACGCAGTATTTT	CASSFGLAGGGDTQYF
TRBV11-1	.	TRBD2	TRBJ2-5	TGTGCCAGCAGCTTAGCGCCGGTTCGTTACTACCCTAGCGGGGACTCCGCGTCGGAGACCCAGTACTTC	CASSLAPVRYYPSGDSASETQYF
TRBV9	few	TRBD2	TRBJ2-1	TGTGCCAGCAGCTTCAGGACTAGCGGGAGTACCTACAATGAGCAGTTCTTC	CASSFRTSGSTYNEQFF
TRBV13	.	.	TRBJ2-3	TGTGCCAGCAGCCTCTCCGGGGCTCGGCAGTATTTT	CASSLSGARQYF
TRBV4-1	many	TRBD2	TRBJ2-1	TGCGCCAGCAGCCAGAGGGCGGGAGTGACAAATGAGCAGTTCTTC	CASSQRAGVTNEQFF
TRBV12-3/TRBV12-4	many	.	TRBJ1-2	TGTGCCAGCAGTATCTACCGGGACAACTATGGCTACACCTTC	CASSIYRDNYGYTF
TRBV20-1	.	.	TRBJ2-3	TGCAGTGCTAGAGATGTACCTTCAGATACGCAGTATTTT	CSARDVPSDTQYF
TRBV20-1	.	TRBD1	TRBJ2-3	TGCAGTGCTATAGGAATGGGACAGGGCACAGATACGCAGTATTTT	CSAIGMGQGTDTQYF
TRBV3-1	.	.	TRBJ2-1	TGTGCCAGCAGCCAACCCGTTACTAGGAATGAGCAGTTCTTC	CASSQPVTRNEQFF
TRBV4-2	.	TRBD1	TRBJ2-3	TGTGCCAGCAGCCCGACGCGACAGGGGGCTAGCACAGATACGCAGTATTTT	CASSPTRQGASTDTQYF
TRBV13	.	.	TRBJ2-3	TGTGCCAGCAGCTTTGGACTACGGGGAGATACGCAGTATTTT	CASSFGLRGDTQYF
TRBV27	few	.	TRBJ2-6	TGTGCCAGCCATAACTCTGGGGCCAACGTCCTGACTTTC	CASHNSGANVLTF
TRBV20-1	.	.	TRBJ1-1	TGCAGTGCTAGAGACCCTGTCGAGGCGGGTGAAGCTTTCTTT	CSARDPVEAGEAFF
TRBV10-3	few	.	TRBJ2-7	TGTGCCACTGGGACCGCTGGGCTAGACGAGCAGTACTTC	CATGTAGLDEQYF
TRBV5-1	few	.	TRBJ2-6	TGCGCCAGCGCCAAAACACAGGGAATATTATCCTCTGGGGCCAACGTCCTGACTTTC	CASAKTQGILSSGANVLTF
TRBV28	once	.	TRBJ1-2	TGTGCCAGCAGCTTTCCTAGAGGAGATGGCTACACCTTC	CASSFPRGDGYTF
TRBV20-1	few	.	TRBJ2-1	TGCAGTGCTAGTAAAAGCTATGAGCAGTTCTTC	CSASKSYEQFF
TRBV20-1	few	.	TRBJ1-2	TGCAGTGTTCCAGCCACAAACTATGGCTACACCTTC	CSVPATNYGYTF
TRBV28	many	.	TRBJ1-5	TGTGCCAGCAGAGGCGCCGGCAGAACGAATCAGCCCCAGCATTTT	CASRGAGRTNQPQHF
TRBV7-9	few	.	TRBJ2-7	TGTGCCAGCAGCTTAGTTGCGGCTGTTAGCTCCTACGAGCAGTACTTC	CASSLVAAVSSYEQYF
TRBV11-2	many	.	TRBJ2-7	TGTGCCAGCAGCCTAAAACGGGAGGACAGGGCCACCTACGAGCAGTACTTC	CASSLKREDRATYEQYF
TRBV14	.	TRBD1	TRBJ2-7	TGTGCCGGCAGCCCATTTACCGGGACAGGGCCCTACGAGCAGTACTTC	CAGSPFTGTGPYEQYF
TRBV5-1	few	.	TRBJ2-1	TGCGCCAGCAGCTTCCGACTAGGGAATACCTACAATGAGCAGTTCTTC	CASSFRLGNTYNEQFF
TRBV27	few	.	TRBJ1-4	TGTGCCAGCAGTCTTCGCACCTCGTCCGGTCTGAGGGAAAAACTGTTTTTT	CASSLRTSSGLREKLFF
TRBV4-1	few	TRBD1	TRBJ2-1	TGCGCCAGCAGCCAAAATTCCAGGGGGTACAATGAGCAGTTCTTC	CASSQNSRGYNEQFF
TRBV29-1	.	.	TRBJ2-7	TGCAGCGTTGAAGGACACTCCTACAATGAGCAGTACTTC	CSVEGHSYNEQYF
TRBV24-1	few	.	TRBJ2-6	TGTGCCACCAGTAACTCTGGGGCCAACGTCCTGACTTTC	CATSNSGANVLTF
TRBV6-5	few	TRBD1	TRBJ1-2	TGTGCCAGCAGTTACTACCGAACAGGGGGCTATGGCTACACCTTC	CASSYYRTGGYGYTF
TRBV28	few	.	TRBJ2-7	TGTGCCAGCAGTTTGGTCCTAGGGGCCTCCTACGAGCAGTACTTC	CASSLVLGASYEQYF
TRBV5-1	.	.	TRBJ2-1	TGCGCCAGCAGCTTGGACCGCTGGCAGTTCTTC	CASSLDRWQFF
TRBV7-9	few	TRBD1	TRBJ2-1	TGTGCCAGCAGCTTATTCAGGGGGCTGAATGAGCAGTTCTTC	CASSLFRGLNEQFF
TRBV25-1	.	.	TRBJ2-7	TGTGCCAGCCAGGGCCTTAACTCCTACGAGCAGTACTTC	CASQGLNSYEQYF
TRBV5-1	few	.	TRBJ1-2	TGCGCCAGCAGCTCCCAGGGGCGAGGGGCTAACTATGGCTACACCTTC	CASSSQGRGANYGYTF
TRBV7-2	many	.	TRBJ1-2	TGTGCCAGCAGTTTAAGCAGGGTCTATGGCTACACCTTC	CASSLSRVYGYTF
TRBV3-1	few	.	TRBJ2-7	TGTGCCAGCAGCCAAGAGGTTGGAGAAGCCTACGAGCAGTACTTC	CASSQEVGEAYEQYF
TRBV10-1	few	.	TRBJ2-3	TGCGCCAGCAGTGAGCCGAAAAGGACAGCCTACACAGATACGCAGTATTTT	CASSEPKRTAYTDTQYF
TRBV7-9	few	TRBD2	TRBJ2-5	TGTGCCAGCAGCTTTCGAAGAGTAGCGGGACAAGAGACCCAGTACTTC	CASSFRRVAGQETQYF
TRBV14	few	TRBD1	TRBJ2-1	TGTGCCAGCAGCCACCTGACCGGACAGGCACGGTCCTACAATGAGCAGTTCTTC	CASSHLTGQARSYNEQFF
TRBV6-6	.	.	TRBJ2-7	TGTGCCAGCAGTTACTCGAAGGGTGAGGAGCAGTACTTC	CASSYSKGEEQYF
TRBV4-2	.	.	TRBJ2-2	TGTGCCAGCAGCCAAGATGAATCTGGTACCGGGGAGCTGTTTTTT	CASSQDESGTGELFF